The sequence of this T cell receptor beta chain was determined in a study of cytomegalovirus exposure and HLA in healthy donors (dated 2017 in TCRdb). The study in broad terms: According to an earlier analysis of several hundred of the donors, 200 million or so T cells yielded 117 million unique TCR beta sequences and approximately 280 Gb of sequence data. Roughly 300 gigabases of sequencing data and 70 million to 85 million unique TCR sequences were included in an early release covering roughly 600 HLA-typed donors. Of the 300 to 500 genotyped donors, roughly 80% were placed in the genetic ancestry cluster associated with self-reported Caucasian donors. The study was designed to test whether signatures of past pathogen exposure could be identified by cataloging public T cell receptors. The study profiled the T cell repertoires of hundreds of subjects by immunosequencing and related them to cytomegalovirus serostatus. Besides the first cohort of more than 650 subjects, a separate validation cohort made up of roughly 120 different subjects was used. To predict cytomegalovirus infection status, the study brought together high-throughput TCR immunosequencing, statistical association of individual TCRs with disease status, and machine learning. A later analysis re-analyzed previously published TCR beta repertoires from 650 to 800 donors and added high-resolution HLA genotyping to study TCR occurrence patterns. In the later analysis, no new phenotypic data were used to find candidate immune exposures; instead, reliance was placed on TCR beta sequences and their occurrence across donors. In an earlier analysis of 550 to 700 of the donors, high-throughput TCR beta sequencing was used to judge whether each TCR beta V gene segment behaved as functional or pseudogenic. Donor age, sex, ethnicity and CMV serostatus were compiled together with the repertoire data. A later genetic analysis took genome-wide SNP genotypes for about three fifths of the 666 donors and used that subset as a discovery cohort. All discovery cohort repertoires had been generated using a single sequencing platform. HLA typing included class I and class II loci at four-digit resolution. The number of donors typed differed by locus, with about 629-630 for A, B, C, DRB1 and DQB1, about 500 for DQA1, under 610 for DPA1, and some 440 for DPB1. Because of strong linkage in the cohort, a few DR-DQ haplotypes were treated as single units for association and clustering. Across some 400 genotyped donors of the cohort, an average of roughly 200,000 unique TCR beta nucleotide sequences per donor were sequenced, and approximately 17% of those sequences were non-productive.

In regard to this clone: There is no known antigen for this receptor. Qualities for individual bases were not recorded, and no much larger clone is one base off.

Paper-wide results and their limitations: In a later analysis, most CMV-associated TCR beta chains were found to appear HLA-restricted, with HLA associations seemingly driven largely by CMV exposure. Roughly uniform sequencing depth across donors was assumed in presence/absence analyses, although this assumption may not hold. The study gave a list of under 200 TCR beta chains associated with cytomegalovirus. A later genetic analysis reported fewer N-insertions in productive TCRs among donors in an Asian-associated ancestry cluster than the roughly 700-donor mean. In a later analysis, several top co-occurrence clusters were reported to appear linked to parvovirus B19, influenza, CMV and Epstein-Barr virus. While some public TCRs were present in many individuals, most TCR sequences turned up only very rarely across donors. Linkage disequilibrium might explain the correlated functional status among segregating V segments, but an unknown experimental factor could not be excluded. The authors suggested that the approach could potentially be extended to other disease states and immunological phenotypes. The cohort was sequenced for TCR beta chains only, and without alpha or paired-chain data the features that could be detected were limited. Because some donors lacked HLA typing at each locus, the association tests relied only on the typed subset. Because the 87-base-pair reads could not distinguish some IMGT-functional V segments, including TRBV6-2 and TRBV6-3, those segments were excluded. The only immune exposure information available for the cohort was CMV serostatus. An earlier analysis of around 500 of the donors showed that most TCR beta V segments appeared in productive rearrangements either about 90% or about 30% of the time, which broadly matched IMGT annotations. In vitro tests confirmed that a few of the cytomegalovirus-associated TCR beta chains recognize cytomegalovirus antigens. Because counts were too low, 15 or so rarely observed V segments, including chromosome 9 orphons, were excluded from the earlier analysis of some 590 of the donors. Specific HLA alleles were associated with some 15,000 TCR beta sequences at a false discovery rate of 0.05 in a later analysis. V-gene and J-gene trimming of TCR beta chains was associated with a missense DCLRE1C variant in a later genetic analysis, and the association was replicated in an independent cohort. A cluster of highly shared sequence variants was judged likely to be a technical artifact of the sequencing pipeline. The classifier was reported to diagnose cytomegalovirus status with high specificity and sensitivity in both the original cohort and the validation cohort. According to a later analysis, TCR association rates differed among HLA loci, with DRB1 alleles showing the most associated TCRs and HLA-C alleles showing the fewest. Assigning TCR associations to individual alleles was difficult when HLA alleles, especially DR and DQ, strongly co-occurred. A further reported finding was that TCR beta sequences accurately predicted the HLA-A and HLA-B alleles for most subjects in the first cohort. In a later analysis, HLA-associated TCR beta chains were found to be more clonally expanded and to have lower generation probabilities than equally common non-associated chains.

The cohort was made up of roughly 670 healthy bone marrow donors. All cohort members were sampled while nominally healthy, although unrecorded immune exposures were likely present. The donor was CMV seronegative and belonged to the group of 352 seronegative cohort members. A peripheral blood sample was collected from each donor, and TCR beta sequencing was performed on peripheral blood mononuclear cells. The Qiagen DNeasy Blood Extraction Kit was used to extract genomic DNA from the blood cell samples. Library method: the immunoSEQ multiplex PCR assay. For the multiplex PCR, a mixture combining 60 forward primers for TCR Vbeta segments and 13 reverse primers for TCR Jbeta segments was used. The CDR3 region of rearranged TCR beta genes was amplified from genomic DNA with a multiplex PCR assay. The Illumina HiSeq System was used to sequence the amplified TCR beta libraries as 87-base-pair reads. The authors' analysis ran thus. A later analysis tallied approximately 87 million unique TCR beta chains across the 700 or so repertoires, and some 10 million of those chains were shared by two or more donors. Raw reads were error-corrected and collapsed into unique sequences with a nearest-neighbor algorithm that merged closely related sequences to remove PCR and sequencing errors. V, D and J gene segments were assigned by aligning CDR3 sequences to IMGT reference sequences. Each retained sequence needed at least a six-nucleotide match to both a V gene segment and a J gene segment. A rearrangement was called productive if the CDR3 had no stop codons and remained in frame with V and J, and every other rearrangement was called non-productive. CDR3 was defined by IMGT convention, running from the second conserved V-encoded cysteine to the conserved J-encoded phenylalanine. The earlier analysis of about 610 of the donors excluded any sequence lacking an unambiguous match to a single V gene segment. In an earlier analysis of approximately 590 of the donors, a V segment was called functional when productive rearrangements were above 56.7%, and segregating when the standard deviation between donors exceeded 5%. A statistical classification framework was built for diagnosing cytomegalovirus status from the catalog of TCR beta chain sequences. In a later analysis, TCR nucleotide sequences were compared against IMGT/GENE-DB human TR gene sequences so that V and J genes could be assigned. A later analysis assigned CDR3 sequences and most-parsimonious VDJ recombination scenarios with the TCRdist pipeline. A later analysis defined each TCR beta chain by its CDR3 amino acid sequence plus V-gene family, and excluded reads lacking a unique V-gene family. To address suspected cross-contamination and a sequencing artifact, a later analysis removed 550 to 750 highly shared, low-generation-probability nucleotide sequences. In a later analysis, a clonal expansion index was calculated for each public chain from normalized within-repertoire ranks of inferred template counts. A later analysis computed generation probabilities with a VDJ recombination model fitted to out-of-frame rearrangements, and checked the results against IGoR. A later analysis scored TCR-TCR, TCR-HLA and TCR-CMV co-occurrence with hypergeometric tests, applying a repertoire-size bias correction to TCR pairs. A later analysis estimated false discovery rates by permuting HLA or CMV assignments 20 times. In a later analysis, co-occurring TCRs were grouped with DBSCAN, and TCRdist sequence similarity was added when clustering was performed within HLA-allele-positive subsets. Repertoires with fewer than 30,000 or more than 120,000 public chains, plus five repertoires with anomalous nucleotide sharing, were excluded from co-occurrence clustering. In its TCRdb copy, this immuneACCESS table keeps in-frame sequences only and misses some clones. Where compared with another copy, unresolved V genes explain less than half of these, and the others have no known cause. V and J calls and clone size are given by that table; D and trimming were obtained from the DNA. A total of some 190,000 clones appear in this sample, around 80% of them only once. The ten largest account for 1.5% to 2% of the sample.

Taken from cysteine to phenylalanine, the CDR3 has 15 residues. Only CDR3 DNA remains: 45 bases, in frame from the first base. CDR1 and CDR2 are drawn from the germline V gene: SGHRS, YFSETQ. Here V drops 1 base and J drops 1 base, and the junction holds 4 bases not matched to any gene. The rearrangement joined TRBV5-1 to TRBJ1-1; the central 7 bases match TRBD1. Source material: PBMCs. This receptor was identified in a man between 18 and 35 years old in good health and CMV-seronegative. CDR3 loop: CASSLWGQRNTEAFF. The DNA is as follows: TGCGCCAGCAGCTTGTGGGGACAGAGGAACACTGAAGCTTTCTTT. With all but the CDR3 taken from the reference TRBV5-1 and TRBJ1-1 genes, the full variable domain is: KAGVTQTPRYLIKTRGQQVTLSCSPISGHRSVSWYQQTPGQGLQFLFEYFSETQRNKGNFPGRFSGRQFSNSRSEMNVSTLELGDSALYLCASSLWGQRNTEAFFGQGTRLTVV.